The clone carrying this T cell receptor beta chain was seen ten or more times. Its target is not known. TCR beta CDR3 regions were amplified from RNA. The primer set for the first-round RT-PCR of the TCR CDR3 was HTBI. Each CDR3 protein is one row after TCRdb ran MiXCR on the multiplex PCR reads. The table has around 620,000 distinct CDR3 sequences, about 17% seen once. This entry comes from a study of T cells in Graves' hyperthyroidism and ophthalmopathy. V lost 5 bases, J lost 4 bases, and 5 bases lay in between. Germline V lookup: CDR1 SGHNT, CDR2 YENEEA. The CDR3 is 11 residues long. Hyperthyroidism patients were newly diagnosed, had disease duration under 2 months, and were aged 18 to 65 years. Study-level findings and limits: It was a median around 6 months before onset that the model predicted ophthalmopathy.

Material for sequencing was blood. The V gene is TRBV11-3, the J gene TRBJ2-5, with no clear D. The clonotype originates from a woman under 40 with Graves' hyperthyroidism. CDR3 protein: CASSNRETQYF. As DNA, the CDR3 is TGTGCCAGCAGCAATAGAGAGACCCAGTACTTC. Full variable domain (rest looked up from reference TRBV11-3 and TRBJ2-5): EAGVVQSPRYKIIEKKQPVAFWCNPISGHNTLYWYLQNLGQGPELLIRYENEEAVDDSQLPKDRFSAERLKGVDSTLKIQPAELGDSAVYLCASSNRETQYFGPGTRLLVL.